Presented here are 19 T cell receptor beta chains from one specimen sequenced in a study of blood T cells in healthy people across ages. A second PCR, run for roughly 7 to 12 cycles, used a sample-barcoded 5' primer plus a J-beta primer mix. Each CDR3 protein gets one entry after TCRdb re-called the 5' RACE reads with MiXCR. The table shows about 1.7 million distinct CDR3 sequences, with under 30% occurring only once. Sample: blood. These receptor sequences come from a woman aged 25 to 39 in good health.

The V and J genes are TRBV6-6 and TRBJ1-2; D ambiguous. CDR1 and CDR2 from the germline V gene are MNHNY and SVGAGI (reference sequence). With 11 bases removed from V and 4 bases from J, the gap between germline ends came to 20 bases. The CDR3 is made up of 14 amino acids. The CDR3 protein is CAAYPGGVSYGYTF. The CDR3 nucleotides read TGTGCCGCCTACCCCGGTGGGGTGTCCTATGGCTACACCTTC.

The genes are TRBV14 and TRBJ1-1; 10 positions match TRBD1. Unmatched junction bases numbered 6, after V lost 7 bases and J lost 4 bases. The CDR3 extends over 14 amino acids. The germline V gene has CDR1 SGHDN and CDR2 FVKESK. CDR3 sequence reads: CASTYWTGGTEAFF. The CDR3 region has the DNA TGTGCCAGCACCTATTGGACAGGGGGCACTGAAGCTTTCTTT.

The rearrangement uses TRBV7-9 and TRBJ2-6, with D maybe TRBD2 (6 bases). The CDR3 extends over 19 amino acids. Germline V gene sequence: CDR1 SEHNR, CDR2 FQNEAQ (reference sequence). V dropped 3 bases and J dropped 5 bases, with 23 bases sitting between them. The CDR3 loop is CASSLVSGGSAVWANVLTF. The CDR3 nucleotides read TGTGCCAGCAGCTTGGTTTCCGGAGGGAGCGCTGTTTGGGCCAACGTCCTGACTTTC.

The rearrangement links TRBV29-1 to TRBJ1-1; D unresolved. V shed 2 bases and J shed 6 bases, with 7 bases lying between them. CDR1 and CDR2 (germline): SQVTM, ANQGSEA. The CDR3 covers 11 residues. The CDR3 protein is CSVELSAEAFF. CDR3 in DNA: TGCAGCGTTGAATTGAGTGCTGAAGCTTTCTTT.

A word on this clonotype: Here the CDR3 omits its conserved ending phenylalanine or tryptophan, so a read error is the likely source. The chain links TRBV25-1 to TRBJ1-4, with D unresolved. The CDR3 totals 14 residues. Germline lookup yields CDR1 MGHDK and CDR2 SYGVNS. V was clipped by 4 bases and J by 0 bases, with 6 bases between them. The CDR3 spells CASSAHATNEKLFL. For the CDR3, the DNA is TGTGCCAGCAGTGCTCATGCAACTAATGAAAAACTGTTTTTG.

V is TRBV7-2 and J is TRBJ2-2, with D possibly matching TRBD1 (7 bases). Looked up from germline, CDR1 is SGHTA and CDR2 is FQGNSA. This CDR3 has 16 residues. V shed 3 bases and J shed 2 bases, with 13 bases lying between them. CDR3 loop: CASSFRGTVNTGELFF. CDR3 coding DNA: TGTGCCAGCAGCTTCCGCGGGACAGTAAACACCGGGGAGCTGTTTTTT. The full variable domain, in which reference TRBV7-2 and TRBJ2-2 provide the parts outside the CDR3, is GAGVSQSPSNKVTEKGKDVELRCDPISGHTALYWYRQSLGQGLEFLIYFQGNSAPDKSGLPSDRFSAERTGGSVSTLTIQRTQQEDSAVYLCASSFRGTVNTGELFFGEGSRLTVL.

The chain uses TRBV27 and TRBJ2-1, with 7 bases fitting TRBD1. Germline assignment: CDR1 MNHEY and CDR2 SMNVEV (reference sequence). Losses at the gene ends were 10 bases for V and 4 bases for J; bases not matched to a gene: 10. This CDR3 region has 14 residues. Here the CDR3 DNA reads TGTGCCATCAGGGGACAGTACCAGTACAATGAGCAGTTCTTC. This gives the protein CAIRGQYQYNEQFF.

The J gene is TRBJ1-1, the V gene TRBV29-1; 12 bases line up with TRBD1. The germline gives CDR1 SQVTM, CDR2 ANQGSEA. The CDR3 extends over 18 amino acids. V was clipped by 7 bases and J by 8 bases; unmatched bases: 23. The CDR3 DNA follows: TGCAGCGCCAGTACGGTTCCGGGACAGGGGGCGCCGGGGCCCGAAGCTTTCTTT. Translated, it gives CSASTVPGQGAPGPEAFF.

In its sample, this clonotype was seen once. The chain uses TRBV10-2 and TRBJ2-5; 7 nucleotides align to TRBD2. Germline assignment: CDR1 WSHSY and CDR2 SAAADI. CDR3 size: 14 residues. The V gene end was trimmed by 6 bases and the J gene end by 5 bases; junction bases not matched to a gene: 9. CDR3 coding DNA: TGCGCCAGCAGGTTCGGCGGGGGAGGCGAGACCCAGTACTTC. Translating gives CASRFGGGGETQYF.

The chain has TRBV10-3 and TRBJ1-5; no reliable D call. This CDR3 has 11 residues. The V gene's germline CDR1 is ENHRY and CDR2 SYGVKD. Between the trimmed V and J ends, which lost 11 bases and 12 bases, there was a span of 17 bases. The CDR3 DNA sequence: TGTGCCGTCGGCCGGGTTGGGCTCCAGCATTTT. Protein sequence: CAVGRVGLQHF.

The CDR3 region has the DNA TGTGCCAGCAGCCGGCCGGGATTGAGGGGCTACACCTTC. This encodes CASSRPGLRGYTF. The chain has TRBV7-9 and TRBJ1-2; no definite D call. The CDR3 has 13 amino acids. Germline V gives CDR1 SEHNR, CDR2 FQNEAQ (reference sequence). V gave up 5 bases and J gave up 8 bases, with 15 bases separating them.

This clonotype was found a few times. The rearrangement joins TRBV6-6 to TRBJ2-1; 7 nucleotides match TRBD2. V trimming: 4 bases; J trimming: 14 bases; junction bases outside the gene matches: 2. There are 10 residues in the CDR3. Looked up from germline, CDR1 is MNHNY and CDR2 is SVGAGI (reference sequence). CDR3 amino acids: CASSLGREFF. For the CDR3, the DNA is TGTGCCAGCAGTTTGGGGAGGGAGTTCTTC.

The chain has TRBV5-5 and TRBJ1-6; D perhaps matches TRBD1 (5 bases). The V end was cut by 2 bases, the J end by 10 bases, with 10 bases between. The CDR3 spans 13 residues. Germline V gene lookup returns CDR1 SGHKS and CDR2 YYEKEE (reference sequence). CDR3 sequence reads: CASSFDRGSPLHF. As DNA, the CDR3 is TGTGCCAGCAGCTTCGATCGGGGGTCACCCCTCCACTTT.

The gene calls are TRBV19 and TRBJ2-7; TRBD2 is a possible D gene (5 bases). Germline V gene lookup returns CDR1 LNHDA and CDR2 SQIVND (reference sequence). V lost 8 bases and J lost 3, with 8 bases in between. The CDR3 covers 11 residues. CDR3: CASGEFYEQYF. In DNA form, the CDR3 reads TGTGCCAGTGGGGAGTTCTACGAGCAGTACTTC.

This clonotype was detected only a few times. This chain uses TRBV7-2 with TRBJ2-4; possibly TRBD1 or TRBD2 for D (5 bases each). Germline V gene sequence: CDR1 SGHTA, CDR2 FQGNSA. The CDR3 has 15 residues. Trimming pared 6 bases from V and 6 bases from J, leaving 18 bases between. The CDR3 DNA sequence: TGTGCCAGCAGTTTTCCCCCGGGACGGATAAACATTCAGTACTTC. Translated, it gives CASSFPPGRINIQYF.

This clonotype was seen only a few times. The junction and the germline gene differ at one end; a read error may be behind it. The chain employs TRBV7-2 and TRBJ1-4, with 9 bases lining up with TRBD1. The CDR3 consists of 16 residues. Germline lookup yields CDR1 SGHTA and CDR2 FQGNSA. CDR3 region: CVSSPGTGRANEKLFF. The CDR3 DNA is TGTGTCAGCAGCCCAGGGACAGGGCGGGCTAATGAAAAACTGTTTTTT.

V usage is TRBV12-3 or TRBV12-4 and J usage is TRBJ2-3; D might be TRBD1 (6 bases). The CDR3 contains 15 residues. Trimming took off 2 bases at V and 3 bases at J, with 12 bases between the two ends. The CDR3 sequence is CASSLYWQGTDTQYF. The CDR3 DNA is TGTGCCAGCAGTTTATATTGGCAGGGGACAGATACGCAGTATTTT.

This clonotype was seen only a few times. The CDR3 loop reads CASCPDRDSGNTIYF. The CDR3 DNA follows: TGTGCCAGCTGCCCCGACCGAGACTCTGGAAACACCATATATTTT. The chain employs TRBV12-3 or TRBV12-4 and TRBJ1-3; D is unclear. CDR3 length: 15 amino acids. The ends were cut back, 8 bases at V and 0 bases at J, with 14 bases in the middle.

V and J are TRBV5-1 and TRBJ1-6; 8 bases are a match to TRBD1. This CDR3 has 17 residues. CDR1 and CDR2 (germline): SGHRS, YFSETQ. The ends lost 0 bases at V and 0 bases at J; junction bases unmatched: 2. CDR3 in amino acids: CASSLGTGSSYNSPLHF. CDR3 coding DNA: TGCGCCAGCAGCTTGGGGACAGGGAGCTCCTATAATTCACCCCTCCACTTT.